This section outlines one T cell receptor beta chain sequence together with its context. No antigen is known for it. Sequencer: NextSeq 550. The Human TCR Profiling Kit (MiLaboratory) was used to make UMI-labeled 5' RACE TRB cDNA libraries. cDNA synthesis used the entire amount of extracted RNA, and PCR amplification then used the entire amount of cDNA produced. Libraries were prepared in parallel with an identical number of PCR cycles. Per the authors' processing: About 53,000 +/- 10,000 unique UMI-labeled TRB cDNA molecules per library were extracted with MIGEC and MiXCR, with at least two reads per UMI required. On average, each library contained approximately 40,000 +/- 10,000 functional in-frame TRB CDR3 nucleotide clonotypes without stop codons. After each sample was downsampled to 5000 UMI-labeled TRB molecules, VDJtools was used to calculate diversity metrics such as normalized Shannon-Wiener and Chao1. For the central five CDR3 residues, VDJtools calculated physicochemical properties weighted by clonotype size, namely interaction energy, strength, volume and Kidera factor 4. Through TCRdb reprocessing, the reads give one entry per CDR3 protein sequence; DNA is omitted. These V and J calls originate from TCRdb's pipeline instead of the authors' own analysis. The sample table includes 150,000 to 180,000 distinct CDR3 sequences. In total, the top ten clones hold about 0.48% of the sample.

CDR1 and CDR2 are drawn from the germline V gene: SGHRS, YFSETQ. The CDR3 starts with the cysteine, ends with the phenylalanine, and has 16 residues. The entry carries no DNA sequence. This entry is derived from a study of CXCR3-negative and CXCR3-positive naive CD8 T cells (dated by TCRdb to the late 2010s). Regarding the study in general: In total, 130 million to 150 million TRB reads were obtained, or roughly 1.5 +/- 0.3 million reads per library. The diversity and physicochemical repertoire analyses included 11 donors pooled from two independent experiments. The TRBV-TRBJ cluster analysis covered naive subsets from roughly five donors and memory cells from 3 donors. Findings and caveats that apply to the study as a whole: Compared with CXCR3-negative naive cells, CXCR3-positive naive cells had TRB CDR3s with higher hydrophobicity (lower Kidera factor 4), lower energy, and higher strength and volume indices. Surface CD5, linked to self-reactivity in mice, was comparable between naive subsets; TCR interaction strength was therefore also inferred from TRB CDR3 physicochemical properties. CXCR3 expression partially decreased after cryopreservation, so most assays used freshly isolated PBMCs. Comparably high repertoire diversity was found in both naive subsets, whereas much lower repertoire diversity was found in memory CD8+ T cells. Naive CXCR3-negative and CXCR3-positive cells from the same donor showed similar TRBV-TRBJ usage, whereas memory cells showed distinct patterns.

For every CD8+ T cell subset, hundreds of thousands of cells were flow-sorted straight into RLT lysis buffer, and each subset was sorted in triplicate. Naive CD8+ T cells were defined stringently as CD45RO-CCR7+CD27+CD95- to exclude memory contaminants. Standard density gradient centrifugation was used to isolate peripheral blood mononuclear cells from buffy coats. Naive CXCR3-negative and CXCR3-positive CD8+ T cells were flow-sorted on a FACSAria III. An RNeasy Mini Kit was used to extract total RNA from the sorted cells. The chain is made from TRBV5-1 and TRBJ2-1; without DNA, the TCRdb call of TRBD1 cannot be checked. Material for sequencing was naive CXCR3+ CD8+ T cells from blood. The sample's cell subset or site, from its label and the paper: CD45RO-CCR7+CD27+CD95- naive CD8+ T cells expressing CXCR3 (TNR3+). The sequence derives from a human donor in good health. Some clones in this sample may be carry-over from other donors' samples. The CDR3 protein: CASSLVAGGRENEQFF.